The present T cell receptor (beta chain) was sequenced within a study of OX40 agonist ivuxolimab in advanced cancers. In terms of the full investigation: Ivuxolimab, which targeted the costimulatory receptor OX40 (CD134), was an agonistic, fully human IgG2 monoclonal antibody. Intravenous ivuxolimab was administered to patients every 2 weeks at six dose levels: 0.01, 0.1, 0.3, 1.5, 3 and 10 mg/kg. The paper describes the monotherapy dose-escalation part (N = 52 patients) of the phase I trial of ivuxolimab. Among the approximately 50 dose-escalation patients, about 19 had hepatocellular carcinoma, approximately 15 melanoma, 9 renal cell carcinoma and 9 head and neck cancer. Patients were allowed to have had prior anti-PD-1, anti-PD-L1 or anti-CTLA-4 therapy, and more than 30% of the dose-escalation patients had previously received checkpoint inhibitors. In the dose-escalation cohort, 70% to 85% of patients were male, and the mean age was 60 years with a range of roughly 23 to 90. Peripheral TCRbeta sequencing aimed to test whether ivuxolimab altered TCR sequence diversity and caused clonal T-cell expansion. Three dose-escalation patients achieved partial responses, one with hepatocellular carcinoma and two with cutaneous melanoma. The paper as a whole reports these results and caveats: In partial responders in the 0.1-3.0 mg/kg groups, normalized peripheral clonal expansion was found to be among the lowest, especially among CD8+ T cells. After ivuxolimab, expanded clones were on average more numerous among CD8+ T cells than among CD4+ T cells. Low levels of normalized T-cell clonal expansion were also shown by some nonresponding patients. At doses from 0.1 to 3.0 mg/kg, clonal expansion was seen in both CD4+ and CD8+ blood T cells between baseline and week 6. Antigen specificity was not determined for the clonally expanded peripheral T cells.

CDR1 is given as MNHEY and CDR2 as SVGAGI, both from the germline V gene. The CDR3, from cysteine to phenylalanine, totals 13 residues. Only CDR3 DNA remains: 39 bases, in frame from the first base. Deletion took 5 bases off V and 6 bases off J, with a span of 13 bases between the germline ends. As for this clone: It lacks a known antigen. Per-base quality was not reported, and no clone a single base away is much larger than it.

For sequencing of the TCRbeta CDR3 region, genomic DNA was extracted from the sorted cells. The immunoSEQ Assay was used for sequencing of TCRbeta CDR3 regions. The table was pulled from immuneACCESS by TCRdb, which kept in-frame rearrangements only. Such tables lose some clones; where checked, under half of the loss comes from unresolved V genes, and the rest has no known cause. For this sample there are 90,000 to 95,000 clones; 84% appear just once. The top ten constitute 1.1% of the sample. The trial excluded patients who had a history of autoimmune disease or were on systemic immunosuppression. Peripheral blood for TCR sequencing was collected from all dose cohorts at baseline, on cycle 4 day 1, and on cycle 7 day 1. Samples were obtained from an open-label, multicenter, first-in-human phase I dose-escalation trial of ivuxolimab. Adults with locally advanced or metastatic melanoma, renal cell, hepatocellular, or head and neck squamous cell carcinoma were enrolled in the trial. Before TCR sequencing, CD4+ T cells and CD8+ T cells were sorted from peripheral blood as separate populations.

This chain joins TRBV6-5 to TRBJ1-1; TRBD1 is possibly the D segment (6 matching bases). The input for sequencing was CD4+ or CD8+ T cells sorted from blood, taken in a trial of the OX40 agonist ivuxolimab. The TCR originated in an adult with an advanced solid tumor such as melanoma, head and neck, liver or kidney cancer. The CDR3 in this case is CASSKNRVPEAFF. The nucleotide sequence reads as follows: TGTGCCAGCAGTAAAAACAGGGTTCCTGAAGCTTTCTTT.